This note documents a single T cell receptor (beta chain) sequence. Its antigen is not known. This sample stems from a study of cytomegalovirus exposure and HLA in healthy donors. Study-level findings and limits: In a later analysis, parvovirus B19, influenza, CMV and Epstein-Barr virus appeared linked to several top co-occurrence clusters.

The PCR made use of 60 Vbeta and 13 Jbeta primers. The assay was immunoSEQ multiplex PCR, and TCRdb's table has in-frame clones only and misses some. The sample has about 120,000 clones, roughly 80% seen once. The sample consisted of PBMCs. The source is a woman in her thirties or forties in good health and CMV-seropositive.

The CDR3 is CASSVHRVSNTEAFF. The CDR3 DNA reads as TGTGCCAGCAGCGTCCACAGGGTTTCGAATACTGAAGCTTTCTTT. This sequence joins TRBV7-9 and TRBJ1-1, with TRBD1 as a possible D gene (6 bases). The CDR3 covers 15 residues. Deletions cut 5 bases from V and 5 bases from J, with 18 bases between. Germline CDR1 and CDR2: SEHNR and FQNEAQ (reference sequence).